One and the same sample provided the 31 T cell receptor beta chains below, sequenced in a study of CXCR3-negative and CXCR3-positive naive CD8 T cells. UMI-labeled 5' RACE yielded the TRB cDNA libraries. TCRdb re-called the 5' RACE reads; one entry per CDR3 protein, DNA not given. The sample table sets out tens of thousands of distinct CDR3 sequences. Source material: memory CD8+ T cells from blood. The origin of the receptors is a human donor in good health. Some clones in this sample may be carry-over from other donors' samples.

This chain uses TRBV29-1 with TRBJ1-1; checking the TCRdb D call of TRBD1 is not possible without DNA. This CDR3 comprises 14 residues. CDR1 and CDR2 from the germline V gene are SQVTM and ANQGSEA. The CDR3 is CSVSPRGMNTEAFF.

V gene TRBV4-3 combines with J gene TRBJ1-1; TCRdb outputs TRBD1, but without DNA this stays unchecked. In germline, CDR1 is LGHNA, CDR2 YSLEER. The CDR3 has 13 amino acids. CDR3 residues: CASSQSRFTEAFF.

The chain uses TRBV28 and TRBJ2-4; absent DNA, TCRdb's TRBD1 call cannot be checked. The CDR3 is 14 residues long. The V gene's germline CDR1 is MDHEN and CDR2 SYDVKM. CDR3 loop: CASSWRQGKNIQYF.

This chain uses TRBV5-1 with TRBJ2-7; TCRdb's D call, TRBD2, is unchecked because there is no DNA. CDR1 SGHRS and CDR2 YFSETQ come from the germline V gene. CDR3 size: 16 residues. Here the CDR3 reads CASEGVAGALGYEQYF.

The rearrangement joins TRBV20-1 to TRBJ1-1. CDR3 length: 13 residues. Germline CDR1 is DFQATT and CDR2 is SNEGSKA (reference sequence). This CDR3 reads CSVRGGRDTEAFF.

J is TRBJ2-5 and V is TRBV29-1; lacking DNA, the TRBD2 call made by TCRdb goes unchecked. This CDR3 has 15 amino acids. CDR1 and CDR2 from the germline V gene are SQVTM and ANQGSEA. The CDR3 reads CSVELQRGGVETQYF. Full variable domain (missing parts from reference TRBV29-1 and TRBJ2-5): SAVISQKPSRDICQRGTSLTIQCQVDSQVTMMFWYRQQPGQSLTLIATANQGSEATYESGFVIDKFPISRPNLTFSTLTVSNMSPEDSSIYLCSVELQRGGVETQYFGPGTRLLVL.

J is TRBJ2-5 and V is TRBV15; TCRdb outputs TRBD2, but without DNA this stays unchecked. Germline lookup yields CDR1 LNHNV and CDR2 YYDKDF (reference sequence). CDR3 length: 15 residues. CDR3 region: CATSRDRAGLETQYF.

This chain joins TRBV6-4 and TRBJ2-7; TCRdb outputs TRBD1, but without DNA this stays unchecked. The CDR3 is 15 amino acids. Germline loops: CDR1 MRHNA, CDR2 SNTAGT. CDR3 residues: CASSDPRDRAYEQYF.

The gene calls are TRBV5-1 and TRBJ2-7. The CDR3 length is 14 residues. Germline CDR1 reads SGHRS; CDR2 reads YFSETQ. CDR3 amino acids: CASSLAWGTYEQYF. Full variable domain (rest looked up from reference TRBV5-1 and TRBJ2-7): KAGVTQTPRYLIKTRGQQVTLSCSPISGHRSVSWYQQTPGQGLQFLFEYFSETQRNKGNFPGRFSGRQFSNSRSEMNVSTLELGDSALYLCASSLAWGTYEQYFGPGTRLTVT.

The chain recombines TRBV20-1 with TRBJ2-2; the D call of TRBD1 rests on TCRdb alone, since no DNA is present to check it. Germline V gene lookup returns CDR1 DFQATT and CDR2 SNEGSKA (reference sequence). There are 13 residues in the CDR3. The CDR3 loop reads CSAKGGNTGELFF.

The chain is built from TRBV29-1 and TRBJ1-2; the TCRdb D gene call, TRBD1, has no DNA to confirm it. The CDR3 contains 12 residues. Germline V gene sequence: CDR1 SQVTM, CDR2 ANQGSEA. The CDR3: CSVQGQNYGYTF. The complete variable domain, with remaining parts taken from reference TRBV29-1 and TRBJ1-2, reads SAVISQKPSRDICQRGTSLTIQCQVDSQVTMMFWYRQQPGQSLTLIATANQGSEATYESGFVIDKFPISRPNLTFSTLTVSNMSPEDSSIYLCSVQGQNYGYTFGSGTRLTVV.

The rearrangement joins TRBV5-1 to TRBJ1-2; there is no DNA to check the TCRdb D call of TRBD1. CDR3 length: 14 amino acids. The germline gives CDR1 SGHRS, CDR2 YFSETQ. The CDR3 sequence is CASSLGTGLEGYTF.

The V and J genes are TRBV7-9 and TRBJ2-1; with no DNA, the TCRdb D assignment of TRBD1 cannot be verified. Germline CDR1 is SEHNR and CDR2 is FQNEAQ (reference sequence). CDR3 length: 15 residues. The CDR3 spells CASSSWDREYNEQFF. The full variable domain, in which reference TRBV7-9 and TRBJ2-1 provide the parts outside the CDR3, is DTGVSQNPRHKITKRGQNVTFRCDPISEHNRLYWYRQTLGQGPEFLTYFQNEAQLEKSRLLSDRFSAERPKGSFSTLEIQRTEQGDSAMYLCASSSWDREYNEQFFGPGTRLTVL.

The V and J genes are TRBV10-1 and TRBJ2-5. This CDR3 has 13 residues. CDR1 WNHNN and CDR2 SYGVQD come from the germline V gene (reference sequence). This CDR3 is CASSDGNRETQYF.

The rearrangement links TRBV28 to TRBJ1-2. This CDR3 region has 13 residues. The germline gives CDR1 MDHEN, CDR2 SYDVKM. The CDR3 loop reads CASNYILGYGYTF.

The J gene is TRBJ2-4, the V gene TRBV27; without DNA, the TCRdb call of TRBD1 cannot be checked. The CDR3 loop spans 14 amino acids. From germline, CDR1 is MNHEY and CDR2 SMNVEV (reference sequence). The CDR3 loop is CASRDSGGQNIQYF.

The V call is TRBV15, the J call TRBJ1-3; TCRdb's D call of TRBD1 is untestable without DNA. Germline lookup yields CDR1 LNHNV and CDR2 YYDKDF (reference sequence). There are 17 residues in the CDR3. CDR3 in amino acids: CATSRVYGGFDGNTIYF. Complete variable domain (other parts from reference TRBV15 and TRBJ1-3): DAMVIQNPRYQVTQFGKPVTLSCSQTLNHNVMYWYQQKSSQAPKLLFHYYDKDFNNEADTPDNFQSRRPNTSFCFLDIRSPGLGDTAMYLCATSRVYGGFDGNTIYFGEGSWLTVV.

The chain has TRBV11-3 and TRBJ1-4; checking the TCRdb D call of TRBD1 is not possible without DNA. In germline, CDR1 is SGHNT, CDR2 YENEEA. CDR3 length equals 18 residues. CDR3 protein: CASSLIRAGDELNEKLFF.

The V call is TRBV4-3, the J call TRBJ1-5. This CDR3 comprises 13 residues. CDR1 is LGHNA and CDR2 is YSLEER in the germline V gene. CDR3 region: CASSQALFQPQHF.

The chain is built from TRBV12-3 or TRBV12-4 and TRBJ2-5; as DNA is missing, the TRBD1 call by TCRdb cannot be tested. This CDR3 contains 11 residues. CDR3 sequence reads: CASSPGWGQYF.

This chain connects TRBV6-4 to TRBJ2-3; as DNA is missing, the TRBD2 call by TCRdb cannot be tested. This CDR3 comprises 15 residues. Germline V gives CDR1 MRHNA, CDR2 SNTAGT. The CDR3 loop is CASSPSGGASDTQYF.

This rearrangement joins TRBV7-2 to TRBJ1-1. Germline CDR1 and CDR2: SGHTA and FQGNSA. The CDR3 runs to 15 residues. CDR3 sequence: CASSLLTTGYTEAFF.

This chain connects TRBV12-3 or TRBV12-4 to TRBJ2-5; TCRdb outputs TRBD1, but without DNA this stays unchecked. CDR3 length: 17 residues. This CDR3 is CASSSPPTGALRETQYF.

The gene calls are TRBV20-1 and TRBJ2-7; as DNA is missing, the TRBD1 call by TCRdb cannot be tested. Per the germline V gene, CDR1 is DFQATT and CDR2 is SNEGSKA (reference sequence). The CDR3 spans 14 residues. CDR3 protein: CSAARGGFGGEQYF.

The chain recombines TRBV3-1 with TRBJ2-3; TCRdb names TRBD2, which stays unverified in the absence of DNA. From germline, CDR1 is LGHDT and CDR2 YNNKEL (reference sequence). The CDR3 contains 15 residues. This CDR3 reads CASSQEGLAWDTQYF.

V gene TRBV4-2 combines with J gene TRBJ2-1. The CDR3 has 15 residues. The V gene's germline CDR1 is LGHNA and CDR2 YNFKEQ. The CDR3 loop is CASSQTASSYNEQFF.

The rearrangement uses TRBV11-2 and TRBJ1-2; the TCRdb call, TRBD1, lacks DNA for checking. The germline CDR1 and CDR2 sequences are SGHAT and FQNNGV. The CDR3 has 14 residues. The CDR3 region is CASSSRQGAGGYTF.

This rearrangement joins TRBV6-6 to TRBJ1-1; TCRdb's D gene call, TRBD1, goes unchecked for lack of DNA. From germline, CDR1 is MNHNY and CDR2 SVGAGI (reference sequence). The length of the CDR3 is 15 residues. CDR3 amino acids: CASTPAEALNTEAFF.

The rearrangement links TRBV6-5 to TRBJ2-6. The CDR3 sequence is 15 residues long. Germline V CDR1 and CDR2: MNHEY, SVGAGI. This chain's CDR3 is CASSDEISGANVLTF.

This clonotype is called medium-sized based on its frequency. The chain employs TRBV15 and TRBJ2-3; TCRdb's D gene call, TRBD1, goes unchecked for lack of DNA. This CDR3 has 14 residues. Germline V CDR1 and CDR2: LNHNV, YYDKDF (reference sequence). The CDR3 protein is CATSRFEGEDTQYF. The complete variable domain, with remaining parts taken from reference TRBV15 and TRBJ2-3, reads DAMVIQNPRYQVTQFGKPVTLSCSQTLNHNVMYWYQQKSSQAPKLLFHYYDKDFNNEADTPDNFQSRRPNTSFCFLDIRSPGLGDTAMYLCATSRFEGEDTQYFGPGTRLTVL.

This rearrangement joins TRBV20-1 to TRBJ2-1; TCRdb indicates TRBD2, and absent DNA this call remains unverified. The CDR3 totals 16 residues. In germline, CDR1 is DFQATT, CDR2 SNEGSKA (reference sequence). The CDR3 region is CSGKGGSQTIYNEQFF.